These 22 T cell receptor beta chains came from one sample sequenced in a study of T cell responses to AZD1222 COVID-19 vaccine. The repertoire was sequenced with immunoSEQ multiplex PCR; TCRdb's copy has only in-frame clones and lacks some. The top ten clones hold approximately 4.5% of a sample with roughly 150,000 clones, 89% of them seen once. The sequences come from peripheral blood, collected on day 0 of AZD1222 vaccination. The receptor set was obtained from an adult in good health.

This chain connects TRBV4-2 to TRBJ2-7; 15 bases are a match to TRBD2. The V and J ends lost 3 bases and 1 base, in that order; junction bases with no gene match: 4. Germline V gene lookup returns CDR1 LGHNA and CDR2 YNFKEQ. This CDR3 spans 17 amino acids. The CDR3 nucleotides read TGTGCCAGCAGCCAGGGACTAGCGGGGGGCGATTCCTACGAGCAGTACTTC. It translates to CASSQGLAGGDSYEQYF.

This clone was found once. The chain carries TRBV18 and TRBJ1-2, with D unclear. Germline CDR1 KGHSH, CDR2 LQKENI. The V end lost 4 bases, the J end lost 8 bases, and 17 bases lay between the germline ends. The length of the CDR3 is 14 residues. In DNA, the CDR3 is TGTGCCAGCTCACTAAACCAGGACCTCCGGGGCTACACCTTC. Its translation: CASSLNQDLRGYTF.

This clone has just one count. The chain links TRBV12-3 or TRBV12-4 to TRBJ1-2, with unresolved D. This CDR3 region has 13 residues. V shed 4 bases and J shed 7 bases, with 13 bases lying between them. The CDR3 loop is CASSWLGESGYTF. CDR3 coding DNA: TGTGCCAGCAGTTGGCTCGGGGAGAGTGGCTACACCTTC.

The rearrangement uses TRBV29-1 and TRBJ2-6, with D perhaps TRBD1 (5 bases). V lost 0 bases and J 4 bases, leaving 10 bases between the germline ends. This CDR3 spans 15 amino acids. Germline V gene lookup returns CDR1 SQVTM and CDR2 ANQGSEA. DNA for the CDR3: TGCAGCGTTGAAGATGCCTCAGGGGGGGCCAACGTCCTGACTTTC. Its protein product is CSVEDASGGANVLTF.

This clone appeared a single time. The chain has TRBV14 and TRBJ2-7; D not certain. The germline gives CDR1 SGHDN, CDR2 FVKESK. Trimming took 0 bases from V and 5 from J, leaving 5 bases between them. The CDR3 is made up of 12 amino acids. DNA for the CDR3: TGTGCCAGCAGCCAAGAGACCCACGAGCAGTACTTC. The encoded protein is CASSQETHEQYF. Supplemented by reference TRBV14 and TRBJ2-7, the full variable domain reads EAGVTQFPSHSVIEKGQTVTLRCDPISGHDNLYWYRRVMGKEIKFLLHFVKESKQDESGMPNNRFLAERTGGTYSTLKVQPAELEDSGVYFCASSQETHEQYFGPGTRLTVT.

The CDR3 sequence is CASSSVESGANVLTF. CDR3 nucleotides: TGTGCCAGCAGCTCGGTGGAGTCTGGGGCCAACGTCCTGACTTTC. This chain uses TRBV7-9 with TRBJ2-6, with D uncertain. The CDR3 sequence is 15 residues long. V shed 4 bases and J shed 1 base, with 8 bases lying between them. Germline V CDR1 and CDR2: SEHNR, FQNEAQ (reference sequence).

In its sample, this clone was seen once. The J gene is TRBJ2-3, the V gene TRBV20-1; D gene uncertain. V gave up 7 bases and J gave up 5 bases, with 10 bases separating them. The CDR3 covers 11 residues. CDR1 and CDR2 from the germline V gene are DFQATT and SNEGSKA (reference sequence). CDR3 coding DNA: TGCAGTGTTCCACTGGGAGATACGCAGTATTTT. Protein sequence: CSVPLGDTQYF.

This chain joins TRBV10-1 and TRBJ2-6; D unclear. The CDR3 extends over 14 amino acids. Germline V CDR1 and CDR2: WNHNN, SYGVQD (reference sequence). The V gene lost 4 bases and the J gene lost 3 bases, with 7 bases spanning the gap. For the CDR3, the DNA is TGCGCCAGCAGTGGGCAGGATGGGGCCAACGTCCTGACTTTC. Protein product: CASSGQDGANVLTF.

The chain recombines TRBV24-1 with TRBJ2-7, with TRBD2 identical over 13 bases. Germline V gives CDR1 KGHDR, CDR2 SFDVKD. Trimming cost V 4 bases and J 5 bases; bases outside gene matches: 4. CDR3 length: 15 amino acids. CDR3 bases: TGTGCCACCAGTGAACTGGGACTAGCGGGGAACGAGCAGTACTTC. As protein: CATSELGLAGNEQYF.

The J gene is TRBJ1-1, the V gene TRBV11-2; D might be TRBD1 (5 bases). V was pared by 1 base and J by 4 bases, with 13 bases between. CDR1 and CDR2 (germline): SGHAT, FQNNGV. This CDR3 region has 15 residues. In DNA form, the CDR3 reads TGTGCCAGCAGCTTAGCGCCGACAGCCGCCACTGAAGCTTTCTTT. Amino acid sequence: CASSLAPTAATEAFF.

The chain has TRBV6-5 and TRBJ1-6; a possible D gene is TRBD1 (6 bases). The CDR3 runs 13 residues. Germline V gene sequence: CDR1 MNHEY, CDR2 SVGAGI. V lost 11 bases and J lost 9, with 17 bases in between. The CDR3 here is CAGHRDMGSPLHF. CDR3 DNA: TGTGCCGGCCACAGGGATATGGGTTCACCCCTCCACTTT.

The rearrangement joins TRBV2 to TRBJ2-5; D perhaps matches TRBD2 (6 bases). Germline loops: CDR1 SNHLY, CDR2 FYNNEI. V lost 6 bases and J 5 bases, leaving 19 bases between the germline ends. The CDR3 contains 15 residues. The DNA for the CDR3 is TGTGCCAGCAGGACCTTGCGGGGTGTCTACGAGACCCAGTACTTC. Its protein is CASRTLRGVYETQYF.

The V and J genes are TRBV9 and TRBJ2-3, with 8 bases identical to TRBD2. Germline V gene data show CDR1 as SGDLS and CDR2 as YYNGEE. J gave up 1 base and V 0 bases, and 4 bases lay outside the gene matches. The CDR3 is 16 amino acids. The chain's CDR3 is CASSVGGLVGTDTQYF. The CDR3 DNA follows: TGTGCCAGCAGCGTAGGGGGACTAGTCGGCACAGATACGCAGTATTTT. The variable domain in full, completed from reference TRBV9 and TRBJ2-3, reads DSGVTQTPKHLITATGQRVTLRCSPRSGDLSVYWYQQSLDQGLQFLIQYYNGEERAKGNILERFSAQQFPDLHSELNLSSLELGDSALYFCASSVGGLVGTDTQYFGPGTRLTVL.

The gene calls are TRBV11-1 and TRBJ1-2, with 7 bases lining up with TRBD1. The V gene end was trimmed by 5 bases and the J gene end by 5 bases; junction bases not matched to a gene: 8. From germline, CDR1 is SGHAT and CDR2 FQDESV (reference sequence). The CDR3 runs 14 residues. The CDR3 DNA is TGTGCCAGCAGCGAGACAGGGCGGGGATATGGCTACACCTTC. The encoded protein is CASSETGRGYGYTF.

For the CDR3, the DNA is TGTGCCAGCAGCAAAGGGACAGGAACCGGGGAGCTGTTTTTT. This translates into CASSKGTGTGELFF. The gene calls are TRBV21-1 and TRBJ2-2; the table gives TRBD1 as D, unverified against the DNA. TRBV21-1 is deemed a pseudogene. CDR3 length: 14 amino acids.

The chain recombines TRBV6-4 with TRBJ2-2; D not certain. V shed 6 bases and J shed 1 base, with 9 bases lying between them. CDR1 is MRHNA and CDR2 is SNTAGT in the germline V gene. This CDR3 has 14 amino acids. The DNA of the CDR3 is TGTGCCAGCAGAACTCACAGGAACACCGGGGAGCTGTTTTTT. This translates into CASRTHRNTGELFF.

The chain couples TRBV3-1 (or the pseudogene TRBV3-2) to TRBJ1-4, with a possible D match to TRBD1 (5 bases). Germline V lookup: CDR1 LGHDT, CDR2 YNNKEL (reference sequence). Trimming pared 0 bases from V and 5 bases from J, leaving 10 bases between. The length of the CDR3 is 15 residues. The CDR3 nucleotides are TGTGCCAGCAGCCAAGATTGGGGGGGAAATGAAAAACTGTTTTTT. This translates into CASSQDWGGNEKLFF.

V and J are TRBV27 and TRBJ2-1; 12 bases align to TRBD2. Unmatched junction bases numbered 14, after V lost 4 bases and J lost 7 bases. Germline values: CDR1 MNHEY, CDR2 SMNVEV (reference sequence). This CDR3 spans 18 amino acids. The CDR3 is CASSSARTTSGRRNEQFF. The CDR3 DNA sequence: TGTGCCAGCAGTTCCGCCAGGACGACTAGCGGGAGAAGGAATGAGCAGTTCTTC.

There are a few counts of this clone. J is TRBJ1-4 and V is TRBV4-2; 9 bases agree with TRBD1. The CDR3 length is 14 residues. With V trimmed by 6 bases and J by 3 bases, 2 bases remained unmatched. Germline CDR1 LGHNA, CDR2 YNFKEQ. CDR3 DNA: TGTGCCAGCAGGGGACAGGGATCTAATGAAAAACTGTTTTTT. Translating gives CASRGQGSNEKLFF.

V gene TRBV4-1 combines with J gene TRBJ2-2, with 8 nucleotides matching TRBD2. Germline lookup yields CDR1 MGHRA and CDR2 YSYEKL. The CDR3 has 15 residues. Trimming at V came to 3 bases and at J to 7 bases, leaving 7 bases not matched to a gene. The CDR3 here is CASSQRGASDGELFF. The CDR3 bases are TGCGCCAGCAGCCAGCGGGGGGCTTCTGACGGGGAGCTGTTTTTT.

This clone has only one observation. In DNA, the CDR3 is TGCGCCAGCAGCCAAGGATCCGGGAGGGGAGGCAATCAGCCCCAGCATTTT. The encoded protein is CASSQGSGRGGNQPQHF. The V and J genes are TRBV4-1 and TRBJ1-5; possible D gene TRBD1, 5 bases. Germline CDR1 MGHRA, CDR2 YSYEKL. The V end was cut by 1 base, the J end by 2 bases, with 15 bases between. This CDR3 is 17 amino acids long.

The chain carries TRBV5-1 and TRBJ2-1, with a tentative D call TRBD2 (5 bases). CDR1 is SGHRS and CDR2 is YFSETQ in the germline V gene. V was pared by 3 bases and J by 2 bases, with 6 bases between. The CDR3 has 13 residues. The CDR3 DNA reads TGCGCCAGCAGCTCCGGGGCCTACAATGAGCAGTTCTTC. Its protein is CASSSGAYNEQFF.